The sequence of this TCR beta chain was determined in a study of cytomegalovirus exposure and HLA in healthy donors. Study observations and caveats: Later, an analysis found that common viral pathogens appeared to be linked with several of the most significant clusters. A later analysis showed HLA-associated TCR beta chains outstripping equally common others in clonal expansion. As a later analysis revealed, most CMV-associated TCR beta chains appeared HLA-restricted. Reports indicate that TCR beta sequences accurately predicted the HLA-A and HLA-B alleles of most subjects.

On this clone itself: Its antigen is unidentified.

Germline CDR1 reads PRHDT; CDR2 reads FYEKMQ (reference sequence). The J segment lost 4 bases and the V segment lost 0 bases, leaving 4 bases of the junction unmatched. The length of the CDR3 is 15 residues. PCR used 60 Vbeta primers and 13 Jbeta primers. TCRdb keeps only in-frame clones here, not all; method: immunoSEQ multiplex PCR. The sample shows about 90,000 clones, and 3.4% sits with its ten largest clones. The V call is TRBV13, the J call TRBJ1-1; 8 positions agree with TRBD1. The sample taken for sequencing was PBMCs. This sequence originates from a woman in her twenties or thirties in good health and CMV-seronegative. This CDR3 is CASSLGTGEATEAFF. The DNA for the CDR3 is TGTGCCAGCAGCTTAGGGACAGGGGAGGCCACTGAAGCTTTCTTT.